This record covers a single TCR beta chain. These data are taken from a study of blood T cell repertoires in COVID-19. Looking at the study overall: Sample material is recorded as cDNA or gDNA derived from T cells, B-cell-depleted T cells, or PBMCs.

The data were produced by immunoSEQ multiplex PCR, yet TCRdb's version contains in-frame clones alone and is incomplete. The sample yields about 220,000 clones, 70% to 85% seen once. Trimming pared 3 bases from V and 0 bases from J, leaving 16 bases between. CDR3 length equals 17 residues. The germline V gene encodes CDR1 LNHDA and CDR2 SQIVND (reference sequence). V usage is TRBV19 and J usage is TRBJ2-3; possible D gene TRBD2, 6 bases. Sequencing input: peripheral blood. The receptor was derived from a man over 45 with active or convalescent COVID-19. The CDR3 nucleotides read TGTGCCAGTAGTATGGTAGCGGTCGCCTCTAGCACAGATACGCAGTATTTT. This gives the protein CASSMVAVASSTDTQYF.